The rows below give T cell receptor beta chains drawn from one sample of a study of blood T cell repertoires in COVID-19. Method: immunoSEQ multiplex PCR; TCRdb's copy keeps in-frame clones and lacks some. The data hold 250,000 to 350,000 clones, with 70% to 90% observed a single time. Sequencing was carried out using peripheral blood. Receptors originate from a woman aged 25 to 39 with active or convalescent COVID-19. The CDR3 runs from the conserved cysteine through the conserved F or W. Each record gives: clone size, J gene, V gene, D gene, CDR3 DNA, CDR3 protein. A D gene is named only where the DNA matches it firmly. Not all rows give a size; the values are once, few, many and, for expanded clones, a class.

NA,TRBJ1-1,TRBV12-3/TRBV12-4,NA,TGTGCCAGCAGTTTTATGAACACTGAAGCTTTCTTT,CASSFMNTEAFF
once,TRBJ2-3,TRBV6-5,TRBD1,TGTGCCAGCAGTCGTTTCGGGACAGGGGGGGATACGCAGTATTTT,CASSRFGTGGDTQYF
NA,TRBJ2-1,TRBV9,TRBD2,TGTGCCAGCAGCGAAGCCGGGACTACACCTAATGAGCAGTTCTTC,CASSEAGTTPNEQFF
NA,TRBJ2-6,TRBV18,TRBD1,TGTGCCAGCTCACCGAGACAGGGTGCCTCTGGGGCCAACGTCCTGACTTTC,CASSPRQGASGANVLTF
once,TRBJ1-1,TRBV7-9,TRBD1,TGTGCCAGCAGCTCGGCAGGGGGGTGGCGGACTGAAGCTTTCTTT,CASSSAGGWRTEAFF
NA,TRBJ1-1,TRBV6-6,TRBD1,TGTGCCATACGGACAGGGGGGACTGAAGCTTTCTTT,CAIRTGGTEAFF
NA,TRBJ1-2,TRBV5-5,NA,TGTGCCAGCAGCTTTGGGCGAGGCTACACCTTC,CASSFGRGYTF
NA,TRBJ2-3,TRBV20-1,TRBD2,TGCAGTGCTAGTACGTTCGGCGGGGGGACCTCCCGTGATACGCAGTATTTT,CSASTFGGGTSRDTQYF
NA,TRBJ2-1,TRBV28,TRBD2,TGTGCCAGCAGGGTAGCGGGGGGGTCAGACAATGAGCAGTTCTTC,CASRVAGGSDNEQFF
NA,TRBJ1-2,TRBV7-9,TRBD1,TGTGCCAGCAGCCACGGACAGGGAGCCCCCCATGGCTACACCTTC,CASSHGQGAPHGYTF
NA,TRBJ2-7,TRBV28,TRBD1,TGTGCCAGCCTTAAGGACAGGGTCCTCGACGAGCAGTACTTC,CASLKDRVLDEQYF
NA,TRBJ2-7,TRBV27,NA,TGTGCCAGCAGTTTCGGGACAACCTCCTACGAGCAGTACTTC,CASSFGTTSYEQYF
NA,TRBJ2-1,TRBV6-5,NA,TGTGCCAGCACCTTAGACAGGTACAATGAGCAGTTCTTC,CASTLDRYNEQFF
NA,TRBJ1-3,TRBV6-6,NA,TGTGCCAGCGCTCAGTGGGGAGAGGACACCATATATTTT,CASAQWGEDTIYF
NA,TRBJ1-2,TRBV9,NA,TGTGCCAGCAGCGTAGCTAGCAATAACTATGGCTACACCTTC,CASSVASNNYGYTF
NA,TRBJ1-1,TRBV11-3,NA,TGTGCCAGCAGCTTGGGGGGAAGTAACACTGAAGCTTTCTTT,CASSLGGSNTEAFF
once,TRBJ2-7,TRBV2,NA,TGTGCCAGCAAATTGGACTATAGCTCCGAGCAGTACTTC,CASKLDYSSEQYF
NA,TRBJ1-5,TRBV6-1,TRBD1,TGTGCCAGCAGTGTGCCACAGGGGGCTATCAACCAGCCCCAGCATTTT,CASSVPQGAINQPQHF
NA,TRBJ1-3,TRBV6-2/TRBV6-3,TRBD1,TGTGCCAGCAGCGAGGACAGGAGCTCTGGAAACACCATATATTTT,CASSEDRSSGNTIYF
NA,TRBJ2-7,TRBV2,NA,TGTGCCAGCAGAGCCGGGACTTCCTCCCGGTACGAGCAGTACTTC,CASRAGTSSRYEQYF
NA,TRBJ1-4,TRBV28,NA,TGTGCCAGCAGGCCGCAGGGCTTCCCCGATAATGAAAAACTGTTTTTT,CASRPQGFPDNEKLFF
NA,TRBJ2-5,TRBV19,TRBD2,TGTGCCAGTAGTACTAGCGGGGGACGAGAGACCCAGTACTTC,CASSTSGGRETQYF